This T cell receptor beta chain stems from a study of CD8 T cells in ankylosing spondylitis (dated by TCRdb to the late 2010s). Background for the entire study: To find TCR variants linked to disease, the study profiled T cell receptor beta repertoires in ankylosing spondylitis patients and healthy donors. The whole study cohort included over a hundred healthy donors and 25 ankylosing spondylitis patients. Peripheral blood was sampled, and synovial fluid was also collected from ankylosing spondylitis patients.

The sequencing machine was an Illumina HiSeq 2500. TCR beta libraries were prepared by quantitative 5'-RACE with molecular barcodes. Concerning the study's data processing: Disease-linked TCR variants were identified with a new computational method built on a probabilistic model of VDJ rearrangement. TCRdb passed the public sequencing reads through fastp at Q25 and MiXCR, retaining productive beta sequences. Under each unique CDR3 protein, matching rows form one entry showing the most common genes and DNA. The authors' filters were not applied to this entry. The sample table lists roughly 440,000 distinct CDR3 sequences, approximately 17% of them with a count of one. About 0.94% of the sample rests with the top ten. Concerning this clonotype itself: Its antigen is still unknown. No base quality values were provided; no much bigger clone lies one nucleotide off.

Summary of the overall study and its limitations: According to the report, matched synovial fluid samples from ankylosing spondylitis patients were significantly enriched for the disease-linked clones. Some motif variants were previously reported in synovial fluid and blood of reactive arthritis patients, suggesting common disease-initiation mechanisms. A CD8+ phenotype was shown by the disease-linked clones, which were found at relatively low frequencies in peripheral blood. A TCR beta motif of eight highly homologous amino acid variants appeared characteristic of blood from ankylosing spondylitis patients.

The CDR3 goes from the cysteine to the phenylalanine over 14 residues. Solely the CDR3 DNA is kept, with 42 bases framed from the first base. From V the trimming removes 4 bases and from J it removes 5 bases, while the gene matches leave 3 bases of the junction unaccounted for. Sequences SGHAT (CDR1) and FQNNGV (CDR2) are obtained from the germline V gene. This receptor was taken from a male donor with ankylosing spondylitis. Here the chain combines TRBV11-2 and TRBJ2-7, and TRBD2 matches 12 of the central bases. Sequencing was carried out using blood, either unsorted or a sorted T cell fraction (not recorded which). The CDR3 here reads CASSWTSGINEQYF. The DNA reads TGTGCCAGCAGCTGGACTAGCGGGATAAACGAGCAGTACTTC.